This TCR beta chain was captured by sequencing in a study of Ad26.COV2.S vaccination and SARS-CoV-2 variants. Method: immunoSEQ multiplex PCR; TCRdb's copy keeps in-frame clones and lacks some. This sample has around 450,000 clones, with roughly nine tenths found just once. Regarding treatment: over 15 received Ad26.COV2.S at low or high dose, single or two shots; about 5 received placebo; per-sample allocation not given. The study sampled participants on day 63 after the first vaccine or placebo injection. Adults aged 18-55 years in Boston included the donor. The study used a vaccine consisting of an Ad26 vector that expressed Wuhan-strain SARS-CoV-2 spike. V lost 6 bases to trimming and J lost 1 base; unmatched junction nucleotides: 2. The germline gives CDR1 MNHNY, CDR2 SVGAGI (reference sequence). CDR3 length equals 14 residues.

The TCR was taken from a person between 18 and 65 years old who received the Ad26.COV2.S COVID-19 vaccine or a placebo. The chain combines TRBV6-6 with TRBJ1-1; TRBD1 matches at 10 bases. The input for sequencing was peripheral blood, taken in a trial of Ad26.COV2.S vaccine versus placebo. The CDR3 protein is CASRGQGQNTEAFF. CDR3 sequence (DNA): TGTGCCAGCAGGGGACAGGGGCAGAACACTGAAGCTTTCTTT.